The following is a TCR beta chain sequence with its context. What it binds is unknown. This entry is derived from a study of CD4 T cells in relation to SARS-CoV-2 and coronaviruses. Overall study: ViraFEST: roughly ten-day antigen culture of PBMCs, then TCR beta CDR3 sequencing. Study-wide results and caveats: About 64% of donors had memory CD4+ clonotypes crossrecognizing SARS-CoV-2 and common cold coronavirus spike.

V lost 3 bases to trimming and J lost 4 bases; unmatched junction nucleotides: 8. This CDR3 is built from 15 residues. Per the germline V gene, CDR1 is KGHSH and CDR2 is LQKENI. Measured with immunoSEQ multiplex PCR; TCRdb has only the in-frame clones, and not every one. The sample lists about 36,000 clones, 75% to 85% occurring once. Sequenced input: memory CD4+ T cells from PBMCs, cultured in vitro. V gene TRBV18 combines with J gene TRBJ1-1, with 7 bases aligning to TRBD1. This sequence was found in an adult with COVID-19. The CDR3 DNA reads TGTGCCAGCTCACCGGGACAGTATTTGGGCACTGAAGCTTTCTTT. Its protein product is CASSPGQYLGTEAFF.